A single sample gave rise to the 18 T cell receptor beta chains below, sequenced in a study of T cell repertoires in cytomegalovirus infection. TCRdb independently ran MiXCR on the reads; one entry per CDR3 protein. The table includes around 170,000 distinct CDR3 sequences, roughly 15% detected once. The sample comprised CD8+ T cells from PBMCs. Every receptor here comes from a human donor in good health (CMV status not recorded). Some clones in this sample may be carry-over from other donors' samples.

The chain recombines TRBV7-8 with TRBJ2-5; D is undetermined. Germline CDR1 reads SGHVS; CDR2 reads FQNEAQ. With 1 base removed from V and 1 base from J, the gap between germline ends came to 10 bases. The CDR3 length is 15 residues. The CDR3 DNA sequence: TGTGCCAGCAGCTTAGGACGGAACCTCCAAGAGACCCAGTACTTC. The encoded protein is CASSLGRNLQETQYF.

This chain links TRBV6-2 or TRBV6-3 with TRBJ2-1; 9 bases match TRBD2. CDR3 length equals 14 residues. The trim removed 2 bases at V and 4 bases at J, leaving 0 bases unmatched. Germline V gene lookup returns CDR1 MNHEY and CDR2 SVGEGT. CDR3 region: CASSYLAGYNEQFF. The CDR3 nucleotides are TGTGCCAGCAGTTACCTAGCGGGGTACAATGAGCAGTTCTTC.

The genes are TRBV7-2 and TRBJ1-5, with 7 bases that match TRBD1. The germline V gene encodes CDR1 SGHTA and CDR2 FQGNSA. This CDR3 region has 16 residues. J was trimmed by 6 bases and V by 3 bases; bases with no gene match: 11. CDR3 in DNA: TGTGCCAGCAGCTTGGTCCAGGGGGGGTGGACTCAGCCCCAGCATTTT. It encodes CASSLVQGGWTQPQHF.

There are a few counts of this clonotype. The rearrangement links TRBV10-3 to TRBJ2-2; D remains unclear. Trimming left V 3 bases short and J 5 bases short, with 7 bases between. Germline V gives CDR1 ENHRY, CDR2 SYGVKD. This CDR3 spans 13 amino acids. The CDR3 here is CAISESLTGELFF. In DNA, the CDR3 is TGTGCCATCAGTGAATCCCTGACCGGGGAGCTGTTTTTT.

This clonotype came up a few times. The chain is built from TRBV7-8 and TRBJ1-1; D is undetermined. This CDR3 is 13 amino acids long. Per germline, CDR1 SGHVS and CDR2 FQNEAQ. V was trimmed by 7 bases and J by 0 bases, leaving 9 bases between them. The CDR3 is CASTLYMNTEAFF. The CDR3, as DNA: TGTGCCAGCACCCTTTATATGAACACTGAAGCTTTCTTT. Using reference TRBV7-8 and TRBJ1-1 for the parts outside the CDR3, the full variable domain is GAGVSQSPRYKVAKRGQDVALRCDPISGHVSLFWYQQALGQGPEFLTYFQNEAQLDKSGLPSDRFFAERPEGSVSTLKIQRTQQEDSAVYLCASTLYMNTEAFFGQGTRLTVV.

V is TRBV2 and J is TRBJ2-1; tentatively, D is TRBD1 or TRBD2 (5 bases each). V lost 4 bases and J lost 8, with 12 bases in between. This CDR3 comprises 13 residues. Germline-derived CDR1 and CDR2 are SNHLY and FYNNEI. CDR3 DNA sequence: TGTGCCAGCAGTGTGGCCCGGGGCCATGAGCAGTTCTTC. Its translation: CASSVARGHEQFF.

The rearrangement links TRBV6-2 or TRBV6-3 to TRBJ2-1; D remains unclear. Trimming cost V 7 bases and J 2 bases, with 18 bases left between them. The CDR3 is made up of 16 amino acids. The germline V gene encodes CDR1 MNHEY and CDR2 SVGEGT. The CDR3 DNA is TGTGCCAGCAAGTTCGGAGTGGTCCTACCCTACAATGAGCAGTTCTTC. Its translation: CASKFGVVLPYNEQFF.

The CDR3 DNA reads as TGTGCCAGCAGTTTATTAGGGACTCTCTACAATGAGCAGTTCTTC. Its translation: CASSLLGTLYNEQFF. The chain couples TRBV28 to TRBJ2-1, with D perhaps matching TRBD2 (6 bases). Trimming stripped 1 base from V and 3 bases from J, with 10 bases between. Germline V lookup: CDR1 MDHEN, CDR2 SYDVKM. CDR3 length equals 15 residues.

This clonotype was counted many times. The chain couples TRBV7-2 to TRBJ2-1, with a possible D match to TRBD2 (5 bases). The CDR3 loop spans 12 amino acids. V was cut by 7 bases and J by 12 bases, with 16 bases left in between. Germline-derived CDR1 and CDR2 are SGHTA and FQGNSA. CDR3 sequence (DNA): TGTGCCAGCACCGCAGGAGGAGGAGGGCAGTTCTTC. Its translation is CASTAGGGGQFF. Full variable domain (rest looked up from reference TRBV7-2 and TRBJ2-1): GAGVSQSPSNKVTEKGKDVELRCDPISGHTALYWYRQSLGQGLEFLIYFQGNSAPDKSGLPSDRFSAERTGGSVSTLTIQRTQQEDSAVYLCASTAGGGGQFFGPGTRLTVL.

This clonotype appeared many times. The chain employs TRBV6-2 or TRBV6-3 and TRBJ2-6; D is unclear. V dropped 6 bases and J dropped 1 base, with 7 bases sitting between them. CDR3 size: 14 residues. Germline loops: CDR1 MNHEY, CDR2 SVGEGT. The CDR3 nucleotides are TGTGCCAGCAGGGAAGGGTCTGGGGCCAACGTCCTGACTTTC. This sequence encodes CASREGSGANVLTF.

This clonotype was observed a handful of times. The chain uses TRBV6-6 and TRBJ2-7; a possible D gene is TRBD1 (5 bases). Germline V lookup: CDR1 MNHNY, CDR2 SVGAGI (reference sequence). Deletions cut 2 bases from V and 2 bases from J, with 16 bases between. The CDR3 runs to 16 residues. The CDR3 reads CASSYPLSPRAYEQYF. For the CDR3, the DNA is TGTGCCAGCAGTTACCCCCTTTCACCCAGGGCCTACGAGCAGTACTTC.

The sample holds a few counts of this clonotype. The chain recombines TRBV6-1 with TRBJ2-7, with D possibly matching TRBD1 (5 bases). Trimming left V 8 bases short and J 5 bases short, with 10 bases between. Germline-derived CDR1 and CDR2 are MNHNS and SASEGT. This CDR3 has 11 residues. The chain's CDR3 is CASGTGDEQYF. CDR3 DNA sequence: TGTGCCAGCGGTACAGGAGACGAGCAGTACTTC.

The gene calls are TRBV6-5 and TRBJ2-4, with 8 bases that match TRBD2. After removal of 2 bases from V and 8 bases from J, the junction contained 8 bases not matched to a gene. The CDR3 covers 15 residues. Germline loops: CDR1 MNHEY, CDR2 SVGAGI. This chain's CDR3 is CASSYREGRADIQYF. The CDR3 nucleotides read TGTGCCAGCAGTTACCGGGAGGGGAGGGCGGACATTCAGTACTTC.

This clonotype was picked up a small number of times. The rearrangement joins TRBV28 to TRBJ1-6; a weak D match, TRBD1 (5 bases). The germline gives CDR1 MDHEN, CDR2 SYDVKM. V was cut by 2 bases and J by 7 bases, with 12 bases left in between. The CDR3 totals 15 residues. The CDR3 spells CASSLTAGRNSPLHF. DNA of the CDR3: TGTGCCAGCAGTTTAACCGCGGGGCGCAATTCACCCCTCCACTTT. Full variable domain (remainder filled in from reference TRBV28 and TRBJ1-6): DVKVTQSSRYLVKRTGEKVFLECVQDMDHENMFWYRQDPGLGLRLIYFSYDVKMKEKGDIPEGYSVSREKKERFSLILESASTNQTSMYLCASSLTAGRNSPLHFGNGTRLTVT.

This chain connects TRBV7-2 to TRBJ2-3, with TRBD2 as a possible D gene (6 bases). Germline CDR1 is SGHTA and CDR2 is FQGNSA. The CDR3 totals 14 residues. V lost 1 base and J lost 4, with 9 bases in between. The CDR3 loop is CASSLGGKADTQYF. The CDR3 nucleotides are TGTGCCAGCAGCTTAGGCGGGAAGGCAGATACGCAGTATTTT.

This clonotype was counted a few times. The V and J genes are TRBV7-9 and TRBJ2-7; perhaps TRBD1 as D (6 bases). The CDR3 runs to 13 residues. V lost 6 bases and J lost 3, with 12 bases in between. Germline assignment: CDR1 SEHNR and CDR2 FQNEAQ (reference sequence). CDR3 coding DNA: TGTGCCAGCAGAAACAGGGATCTCTACGAGCAGTACTTC. It codes for CASRNRDLYEQYF. Combining the CDR3 with reference TRBV7-9 and TRBJ2-7 gives the whole variable domain DTGVSQNPRHKITKRGQNVTFRCDPISEHNRLYWYRQTLGQGPEFLTYFQNEAQLEKSRLLSDRFSAERPKGSFSTLEIQRTEQGDSAMYLCASRNRDLYEQYFGPGTRLTVT.

The CDR3 spells CASSIGGTFRNEQFF. CDR3 nucleotide sequence: TGTGCCAGTAGTATTGGAGGGACGTTCCGCAATGAGCAGTTCTTC. V is TRBV19 and J is TRBJ2-1; D possibly corresponds to TRBD2 (6 bases). This CDR3 spans 15 amino acids. Trimming removed 3 bases at V and 6 bases at J, with 15 bases between. Germline V lookup: CDR1 LNHDA, CDR2 SQIVND (reference sequence).

This clonotype was detected a few times. The chain employs TRBV14 and TRBJ2-1, with a weak D call TRBD2 (5 bases). V lost 5 bases, J lost 3 bases, and 8 bases lay in between. Germline-derived CDR1 and CDR2 are SGHDN and FVKESK. CDR3 length: 13 residues. CDR3 in amino acids: CASSTGFYNEQFF. The CDR3 bases are TGTGCCAGCAGCACGGGGTTCTACAATGAGCAGTTCTTC.